Listed below are T cell receptor beta chains from one sample, sequenced in a study of blood T cell repertoires in COVID-19. Profiled with immunoSEQ multiplex PCR; TCRdb holds only in-frame clones, not every one. The data contain around 200,000 clones, 86% of them singletons. Material: peripheral blood. These receptors all come from a woman aged 60-75 years with COVID-19, enrolled during active disease. Both conserved end residues are part of each CDR3. The order of the fields is CDR3 protein, CDR3 DNA, J gene, clone size, D gene, V gene. The D gene is left open where the match is weak. Expanded clones get a size class; other rows say once, few or many, or leave the size out.

CASSQDAAGASGDEQFF | TGCGCCAGCAGCCAAGATGCGGCGGGAGCTTCTGGGGATGAGCAGTTCTTC | TRBJ2-1 | NA | TRBD2 | TRBV4-3
CASSLRYSNQPQHF | TGTGCCAGTAGTCTCCGTTATAGCAATCAGCCCCAGCATTTT | TRBJ1-5 | NA | NA | TRBV19
CASSLALYEQYF | TGTGCCAGCAGCTTAGCTCTTTACGAGCAGTACTTC | TRBJ2-7 | NA | NA | TRBV7-9
CASSLLGGNEKLFF | TGTGCCAGCAGCTTGTTGGGGGGAAATGAAAAACTGTTTTTT | TRBJ1-4 | NA | NA | TRBV7-6
CASSITGRGYTF | TGTGCCAGTAGTATAACAGGGCGTGGCTACACCTTC | TRBJ1-2 | NA | NA | TRBV19
CASSPRTNEKLFF | TGTGCCAGCTCACCAAGGACAAATGAAAAACTGTTTTTT | TRBJ1-4 | NA | NA | TRBV18
CASSARRAANEKLFF | TGTGCCAGCAGTGCCCGCAGGGCAGCTAATGAAAAACTGTTTTTT | TRBJ1-4 | NA | NA | TRBV2
CASSPGVGANYGYTF | TGCGCCAGCAGCCCCGGCGTGGGAGCTAACTATGGCTACACCTTC | TRBJ1-2 | NA | NA | TRBV5-1
CASSLTNTEAFF | TGCGCCAGCAGCTTGACAAACACTGAAGCTTTCTTT | TRBJ1-1 | NA | NA | TRBV5-1
CASSPYRSEQYF | TGTGCCAGCAGCCCCTATCGGTCAGAGCAGTACTTC | TRBJ2-7 | NA | NA | TRBV12-3/TRBV12-4
CASSLVGSNTEAFF | TGTGCCAGCAGCCTCGTTGGCAGTAACACTGAAGCTTTCTTT | TRBJ1-1 | NA | NA | TRBV3-1/TRBV3-2
CASSLRGTSDSGNTIYF | TGTGCCAGCAGCCTTAGGGGGACATCCGACTCTGGAAACACCATATATTTT | TRBJ1-3 | NA | NA | TRBV21-1
CASSPQGISYNEQFF | TGTGCCAGCAGCCCTCAGGGAATATCCTACAATGAGCAGTTCTTC | TRBJ2-1 | once | NA | TRBV11-2
CASSFLFGQPVGEQFF | TGTGCCAGCAGCTTTTTATTTGGACAGCCCGTGGGAGAGCAGTTCTTC | TRBJ2-1 | NA | NA | TRBV7-2
CASSASQTGAANEKLFF | TGTGCCAGTAGTGCATCTCAAACAGGGGCGGCTAATGAAAAACTGTTTTTT | TRBJ1-4 | NA | TRBD1 | TRBV19
CASSSDRGATGELFF | TGTGCCAGCAGCTCAGACAGGGGGGCCACCGGGGAGCTGTTTTTT | TRBJ2-2 | NA | TRBD1 | TRBV7-9
CASSLAPRGEKLFF | TGTGCCAGCAGCTTGGCCCCCAGGGGTGAAAAACTGTTTTTT | TRBJ1-4 | NA | NA | TRBV5-8